Below, 5 T cell receptor beta chains from the same sample are listed, as sequenced in a study of cytomegalovirus exposure and HLA in healthy donors. With 60 Vbeta and 13 Jbeta primers, the PCR was carried out. Repertoires were generated with immunoSEQ multiplex PCR, while TCRdb's copy carries only in-frame clones and drops some. This table has about 120,000 clones, 81% appearing once. Sequencing input: PBMCs. All receptors derive from a man aged 18 to 29 in good health and CMV-seronegative.

The chain is built from TRBV6-6 and TRBJ1-5; D is unclear. Trimming removed 5 bases from V and 8 bases from J, with 13 bases in between. This CDR3 is 13 amino acids long. Germline assignment: CDR1 MNHNY and CDR2 SVGAGI (reference sequence). The CDR3 loop is CASSRNAREPQHF. CDR3 DNA: TGTGCCAGCAGTCGGAATGCCCGGGAGCCCCAGCATTTT.

This chain joins TRBV19 and TRBJ1-5; D ambiguous. Between the trimmed V and J ends, which lost 0 bases and 0 bases, there was a span of 6 bases. The germline V gene has CDR1 LNHDA and CDR2 SQIVND (reference sequence). There are 15 residues in the CDR3. CDR3 sequence: CASSIDTYSNQPQHF. The CDR3 region has the DNA TGTGCCAGTAGTATAGACACCTATAGCAATCAGCCCCAGCATTTT.

V is TRBV7-2 and J is TRBJ1-2; 7 nucleotides match TRBD1. The V gene end was trimmed by 5 bases and the J gene end by 2 bases; junction bases not matched to a gene: 5. This CDR3 has 14 residues. Germline V CDR1 and CDR2: SGHTA, FQGNSA. This chain's CDR3 is CASSTRDRNYGYTF. Written as DNA, the CDR3 is TGTGCCAGCAGCACGCGGGACAGAAACTATGGCTACACCTTC.

The sample holds one count of this clone. This chain links TRBV9 with TRBJ2-5, with D perhaps matching TRBD1 (6 bases). Trimming pared 3 bases from V and 2 bases from J, leaving 14 bases between. The CDR3 contains 15 residues. Germline loops: CDR1 SGDLS, CDR2 YYNGEE. CDR3 nucleotide sequence: TGTGCCAGCAGCGGCAGTCCCGGGACACAAGAGACCCAGTACTTC. As protein: CASSGSPGTQETQYF.

The chain couples TRBV4-1 to TRBJ1-5, with unresolved D. This CDR3 comprises 15 residues. V lost 0 bases and J 1 base, leaving 7 bases between the germline ends. Germline assignment: CDR1 MGHRA and CDR2 YSYEKL. The CDR3 loop reads CASSQDLRSNQPQHF. The CDR3 DNA reads TGCGCCAGCAGCCAAGATTTGAGGAGCAATCAGCCCCAGCATTTT.